This T cell receptor beta chain was sequenced for a study of T cell repertoires in cytomegalovirus infection. TCRdb reprocessed the reads via MiXCR and lists one record per CDR3 protein. Of about 52,000 distinct CDR3 sequences listed, less than 20% are singletons. For this clonotype: Its target is not known.

Findings of the study overall: Within the response measured ex vivo, HLA-C-restricted CMV-specific TCR beta clonotypes were dominant. Identification of carriers of CMV plus the relevant HLA was performed using cumulative public TCR beta family frequency.

The sample in question was CD8+ T cells from cultured PBMCs, obtained from culture after CMV antigen stimulation. The TCR originated in a human donor in good health (CMV status not recorded). Some clones in this sample may be carry-over from other donors' samples.

CDR3 nucleotide sequence: TGTGCCAGCAGCTTAGAGGGAGGGCCCCAGCATTTT. It yields the protein CASSLEGGPQHF. J is TRBJ1-5 and V is TRBV7-9; no firm D call. Between the trimmed V and J ends, which lost 1 base and 9 bases, there was a span of 7 bases. Germline V gives CDR1 SEHNR, CDR2 FQNEAQ (reference sequence). The CDR3 runs to 12 residues.